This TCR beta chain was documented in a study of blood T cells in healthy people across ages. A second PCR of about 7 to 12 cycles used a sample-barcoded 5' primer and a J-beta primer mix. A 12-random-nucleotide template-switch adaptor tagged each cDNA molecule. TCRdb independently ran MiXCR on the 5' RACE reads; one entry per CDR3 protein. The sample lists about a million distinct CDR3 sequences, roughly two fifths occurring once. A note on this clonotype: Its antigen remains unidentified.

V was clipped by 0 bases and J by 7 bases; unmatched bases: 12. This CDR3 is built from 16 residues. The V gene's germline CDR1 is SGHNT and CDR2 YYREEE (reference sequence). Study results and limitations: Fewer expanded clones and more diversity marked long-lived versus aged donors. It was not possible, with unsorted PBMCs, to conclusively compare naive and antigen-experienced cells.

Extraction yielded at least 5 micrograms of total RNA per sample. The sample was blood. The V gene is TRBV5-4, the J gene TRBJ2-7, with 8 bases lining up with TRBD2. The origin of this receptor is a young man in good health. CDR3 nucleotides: TGTGCCAGCAGCTTGGAGATAGCGGGAACGTACAATGAGCAGTACTTC. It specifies CASSLEIAGTYNEQYF.